This entry lists 8 T cell receptor beta chains sequenced from one sample in a study of immune characteristics of hereditary and idiopathic chronic pancreatitis. Chronic pancreatitis tissue was collected during total pancreatectomy with islet autotransplantation. Produced via immunoSEQ multiplex PCR; TCRdb's table is partial and in-frame only. In the table there are some 15,000 clones, less than 75% of which are singletons. The sequenced sample consisted of pancreas tissue with hereditary chronic pancreatitis. Receptors originate from a human donor with chronic pancreatitis.

The J gene is TRBJ2-5, the V gene TRBV5-1, with D possibly being TRBD1 (6 bases). In germline, CDR1 is SGHRS, CDR2 YFSETQ. The CDR3 has 14 residues. Deletions cut 0 bases from V and 5 bases from J, with 11 bases between. CDR3 nucleotides: TGCGCCAGCAGCTTGGCCGGGACATCGGAGACCCAGTACTTC. Encoded protein: CASSLAGTSETQYF.

The chain couples TRBV9 to TRBJ2-1, with 9 bases identical to TRBD2. Per the germline V gene, CDR1 is SGDLS and CDR2 is YYNGEE. This CDR3 is 17 amino acids long. V was pared by 4 bases and J by 6 bases, with 14 bases of the junction left unmatched. DNA for the CDR3: TGTGCCAGCAGCCTTCTTAGTGTGGCTAGCGGGATCAATGAGCAGTTCTTC. Its protein product is CASSLLSVASGINEQFF.

This clone has more than one count but fewer than ten. This chain connects TRBV28 to TRBJ1-1; tentative D call: TRBD1 (6 bases). CDR1 MDHEN and CDR2 SYDVKM come from the germline V gene. Trimming shortened V by 3 bases and J by 0 bases, and 14 bases separated the two germline ends. The CDR3 runs to 16 residues. This CDR3 is CASSLFQGNMNTEAFF. DNA of the CDR3: TGTGCCAGCAGTTTGTTCCAGGGGAACATGAACACTGAAGCTTTCTTT. The full variable domain, completed using reference TRBV28 and TRBJ1-1, is DVKVTQSSRYLVKRTGEKVFLECVQDMDHENMFWYRQDPGLGLRLIYFSYDVKMKEKGDIPEGYSVSREKKERFSLILESASTNQTSMYLCASSLFQGNMNTEAFFGQGTRLTVV.

The J gene is TRBJ1-2, the V gene TRBV5-5; unclear D gene. The CDR3 spans 13 residues. Per the germline V gene, CDR1 is SGHKS and CDR2 is YYEKEE (reference sequence). Trimming removed 1 base at V and 8 bases at J, with 12 bases between. CDR3 protein: CASSLLPPSGYTF. The CDR3 nucleotides read TGTGCCAGCAGCTTGCTTCCCCCTTCCGGCTACACCTTC.

The J gene is TRBJ2-1, the V gene TRBV7-3; a possible D gene is TRBD2 (6 bases). This CDR3 has 13 amino acids. Germline V gene sequence: CDR1 SGHTA, CDR2 FQGTGA. Trimming pared 5 bases from V and 10 bases from J, leaving 15 bases between. This CDR3 reads CASSPGTPREQFF. The CDR3 DNA is TGTGCCAGCAGCCCCGGGACTCCTCGGGAGCAGTTCTTC.

The chain uses TRBV24-1 and TRBJ2-2; the match to TRBD2 covers 13 bases. Germline V CDR1 and CDR2: KGHDR, SFDVKD. The CDR3 loop spans 19 amino acids. J was trimmed by 3 bases and V by 5 bases; bases with no gene match: 11. CDR3 protein: CATSARTSGRSLDTGELFF. CDR3 sequence (DNA): TGTGCCACCAGTGCCCGGACTAGCGGGAGATCTCTTGACACCGGGGAGCTGTTTTTT.

The chain couples TRBV27 to TRBJ1-2; TRBD1 aligns across 9 bases. The CDR3 is 15 amino acids. The V gene's germline CDR1 is MNHEY and CDR2 SMNVEV (reference sequence). With 2 bases clipped from V and 5 bases from J, the junction kept 6 bases outside the gene matches. The CDR3: CASSLVGTGLYGYTF. CDR3 bases: TGTGCCAGCAGTTTAGTGGGGACAGGGTTATATGGCTACACCTTC.

The chain uses TRBV28 and TRBJ1-2; TRBD1 is a possible D gene (6 bases). Trimming stripped 3 bases from V and 2 bases from J, with 16 bases between. Germline V lookup: CDR1 MDHEN, CDR2 SYDVKM. This CDR3 comprises 16 residues. The CDR3 region has the DNA TGTGCCAGCAGTTTCTTCAGGGGAAGGGCCAACTATGGCTACACCTTC. Amino acids: CASSFFRGRANYGYTF.